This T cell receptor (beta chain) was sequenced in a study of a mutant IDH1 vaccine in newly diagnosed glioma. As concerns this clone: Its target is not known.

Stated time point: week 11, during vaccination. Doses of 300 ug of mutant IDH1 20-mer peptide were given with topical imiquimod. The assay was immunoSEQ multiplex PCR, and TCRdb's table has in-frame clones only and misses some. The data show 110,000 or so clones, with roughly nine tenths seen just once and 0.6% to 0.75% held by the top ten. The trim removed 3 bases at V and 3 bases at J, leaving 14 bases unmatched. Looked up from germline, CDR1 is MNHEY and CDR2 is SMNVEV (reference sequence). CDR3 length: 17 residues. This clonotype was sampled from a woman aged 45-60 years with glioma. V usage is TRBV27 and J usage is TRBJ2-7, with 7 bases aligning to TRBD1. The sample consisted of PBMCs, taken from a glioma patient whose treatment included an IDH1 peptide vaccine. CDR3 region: CASSFRRTGRGSYEQYF. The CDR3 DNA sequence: TGTGCCAGCAGTTTCCGCAGGACAGGTCGAGGTAGCTACGAGCAGTACTTC.